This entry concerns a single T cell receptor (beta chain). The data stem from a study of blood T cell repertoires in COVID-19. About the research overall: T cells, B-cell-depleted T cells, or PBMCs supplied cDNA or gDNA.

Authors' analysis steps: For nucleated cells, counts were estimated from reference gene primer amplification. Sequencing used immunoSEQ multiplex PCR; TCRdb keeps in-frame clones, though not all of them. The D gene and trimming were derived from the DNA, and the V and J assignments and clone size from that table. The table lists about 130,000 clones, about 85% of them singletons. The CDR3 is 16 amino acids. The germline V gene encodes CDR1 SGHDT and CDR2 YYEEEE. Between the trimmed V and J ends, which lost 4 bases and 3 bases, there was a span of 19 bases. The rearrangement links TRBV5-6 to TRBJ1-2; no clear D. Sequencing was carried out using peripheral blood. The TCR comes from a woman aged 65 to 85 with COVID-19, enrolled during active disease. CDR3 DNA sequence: TGTGCCAGCAGCCCTTTGGACCATCTCGGGGACTATGGCTACACCTTC. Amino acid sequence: CASSPLDHLGDYGYTF.